What follows are 30 T cell receptor beta chains derived from one specimen sequenced in a study of T cells in Graves' hyperthyroidism and ophthalmopathy. The CDR3 regions of TCR beta were amplified from RNA transcripts. First-round RT-PCR of the TCR CDR3 relied on the HTBI primer set. Via MiXCR, TCRdb re-called the multiplex PCR reads, giving one row per CDR3 protein. The sample shows over 500,000 distinct CDR3 sequences, 46% of them seen only once. Sequencing input: peripheral blood or thyroid tissue (not recorded which). Receptors were obtained from an adult woman with Graves' disease, either hyperthyroidism or ophthalmopathy (not recorded which).

This clonotype was observed a handful of times. The rearrangement links TRBV2 to TRBJ1-2, with 11 positions matching TRBD1. In germline, CDR1 is SNHLY, CDR2 FYNNEI. The trim removed 8 bases at V and 8 bases at J, leaving 7 bases unmatched. The CDR3 totals 13 residues. The CDR3 coding sequence is TGTGCCAGCGGAGGACAGGGGGCGCAGGGCTACACCTTC. The encoded protein is CASGGQGAQGYTF.

In this sample, this clonotype turned up many times. CDR3 residues: CASSPPGIETQYF. The CDR3 DNA reads TGTGCCAGCAGCCCTCCAGGGATAGAGACCCAGTACTTC. This rearrangement joins TRBV6-5 to TRBJ2-5; D might be TRBD1 (5 bases). Germline V lookup: CDR1 MNHEY, CDR2 SVGAGI. V lost 6 bases and J lost 4, with 12 bases in between. This CDR3 comprises 13 residues.

This chain links TRBV7-9 with TRBJ2-5, with a tentative D call TRBD2 (7 bases). The J call could be wrong; TRBJ2-1 is a better fit for the DNA end. The V gene's germline CDR1 is SEHNR and CDR2 FQNEAQ (reference sequence). CDR3 length equals 13 residues. The CDR3 DNA is TGTGCCAGCAAGAGGGGGGGATTCGATGAGCAGTTCTTC. It translates to CASKRGGFDEQFF.

In its sample, this clonotype was seen a few times. V is TRBV6-2 or TRBV6-3 and J is TRBJ2-7, with 9 nucleotides matching TRBD1. The germline V gene has CDR1 MNHEY and CDR2 SVGEGT. The CDR3 runs 15 residues. V gave up 2 bases and J gave up 7 bases; unmatched junction bases: 9. CDR3 sequence (DNA): TGTGCCAGCAGTTACAGAGGCGACAGGGGGTATGAGCAGTACTTC. Protein product: CASSYRGDRGYEQYF.

The gene calls are TRBV20-1 and TRBJ1-2; 10 positions match TRBD1. Germline loops: CDR1 DFQATT, CDR2 SNEGSKA (reference sequence). The trim removed 2 bases at V and 5 bases at J, leaving 5 bases unmatched. The CDR3 spans 14 residues. The CDR3 bases are TGCAGTGCTAGACCGACAGGGGGCGGATATGGCTACACCTTC. Translation: CSARPTGGGYGYTF.

V gene TRBV7-2 combines with J gene TRBJ1-1, with D tentatively TRBD1 (6 bases). V was cut by 2 bases and J by 2 bases, with 12 bases left in between. Germline values: CDR1 SGHTA, CDR2 FQGNSA. This CDR3 comprises 15 residues. In DNA form, the CDR3 reads TGTGCCAGCAGCTTATCGGCAGGGGCTAACACTGAAGCTTTCTTT. The encoded protein is CASSLSAGANTEAFF.

This chain connects TRBV10-3 to TRBJ1-1, with a weak D call TRBD1 (5 bases). Trimming pared 3 bases from V and 8 bases from J, leaving 10 bases between. The CDR3 extends over 12 amino acids. Germline CDR1 and CDR2: ENHRY and SYGVKD. In DNA, the CDR3 is TGTGCCATCAGTGACCCTAGACAGGAAGCTTTCTTT. Translating gives CAISDPRQEAFF.

This clonotype was recorded a few times. An end of the junction does not agree with germline; a read error may underlie this. The chain combines TRBV4-1 with TRBJ1-1; D gene uncertain. This CDR3 region has 15 residues. Germline values: CDR1 MGHRA, CDR2 YSYEKL. For the CDR3, the DNA is TGTGCCAGCAGCCAAAACACTGAGATGAACACTGAAGCTTTCTTT. Amino acids: CASSQNTEMNTEAFF.

The chain links TRBV19 to TRBJ1-5; unclear D gene. The CDR3 has 17 residues. Trimming pared 3 bases from V and 2 bases from J, leaving 17 bases between. Per the germline V gene, CDR1 is LNHDA and CDR2 is SQIVND (reference sequence). The CDR3 protein is CASSIGDSTAGNQPQHF. The CDR3 DNA sequence: TGTGCCAGTAGTATTGGAGATTCTACGGCCGGCAATCAGCCCCAGCATTTT.

The CDR3 sequence is CAISDDSGELFF. CDR3 DNA sequence: TGTGCCATCAGTGATGATTCGGGGGAGCTGTTTTTT. The chain combines TRBV10-3 with TRBJ2-2; D is uncertain. V was pared by 3 bases and J by 8 bases, with 7 bases between. The CDR3 sequence is 12 residues long. Germline CDR1 ENHRY, CDR2 SYGVKD.

A single count supports this clonotype. The chain is built from TRBV7-2 and TRBJ1-2; TRBD1 might be the D (6 bases). This CDR3 is built from 13 residues. Germline loops: CDR1 SGHTA, CDR2 FQGNSA. Trimming took off 5 bases at V and 7 bases at J, with 14 bases between the two ends. CDR3: CASSRRGEGGYTF. The CDR3 DNA reads TGTGCCAGCAGCCGTAGGGGGGAAGGTGGCTACACCTTC.

This clonotype was seen many times. V is TRBV2 and J is TRBJ2-7, with D possibly TRBD2 on 6 matching bases. The CDR3 totals 11 residues. The germline V gene encodes CDR1 SNHLY and CDR2 FYNNEI. V lost 6 bases to trimming and J lost 9 bases, with 12 bases between them. CDR3: CASRAEGGQYF. The CDR3 DNA is TGTGCCAGCAGAGCAGAGGGAGGGCAGTACTTC.

This clonotype showed up just a few times. This sequence joins TRBV10-3 and TRBJ1-5; 8 bases line up with TRBD1. This CDR3 comprises 14 residues. The V gene end was trimmed by 10 bases and the J gene end by 2 bases; junction bases not matched to a gene: 7. Germline V gene lookup returns CDR1 ENHRY and CDR2 SYGVKD. CDR3 nucleotide sequence: TGTGCCACGACGACAGGGGAGGGCAATCAGCCCCAGCATTTT. Its translation is CATTTGEGNQPQHF.

This clonotype occurred a few times. This sequence joins TRBV25-1 and TRBJ1-6; D possibly corresponds to TRBD1 (6 bases). V was trimmed by 2 bases and J by 4 bases, leaving 9 bases between them. The germline CDR1 and CDR2 sequences are MGHDK and SYGVNS. The CDR3 extends over 15 amino acids. This chain's CDR3 is CASSEPTGYNSPLHF. The CDR3 DNA is TGTGCCAGCAGTGAACCCACAGGGTATAATTCACCCCTCCACTTT.

This clonotype was observed a few times. The CDR3 DNA follows: TGTGCCAGCAGTCTCATACACAGTTCGGAGACCCAGTACTTC. Its translation: CASSLIHSSETQYF. The J gene is TRBJ2-5, the V gene TRBV11-2; D remains ambiguous. Germline assignment: CDR1 SGHAT and CDR2 FQNNGV. Between the trimmed V and J ends, which lost 6 bases and 5 bases, there was a span of 16 bases. The CDR3 has 14 amino acids.

This clonotype has ten or more counts. The rearrangement joins TRBV3-1 to TRBJ1-1; no reliable D call. V gave up 2 bases and J gave up 1 base, with 5 bases separating them. Germline V gene data show CDR1 as LGHDT and CDR2 as YNNKEL (reference sequence). The CDR3 totals 13 residues. CDR3 loop: CASSQLTNTEAFF. CDR3 nucleotides: TGTGCCAGCAGCCAACTGACGAACACTGAAGCTTTCTTT.

This clonotype was picked up one time. V usage is TRBV5-1 and J usage is TRBJ2-1; D gene unclear. The CDR3 is 13 amino acids. The V end was cut by 4 bases, the J end by 7 bases, with 12 bases between. Looked up from germline, CDR1 is SGHRS and CDR2 is YFSETQ. The CDR3 DNA follows: TGCGCCAGCAGCCCGCAAGGAACTAATGAGCAGTTCTTC. Its protein product is CASSPQGTNEQFF.

In this sample, this clonotype turned up many times. The V call is TRBV10-3, the J call TRBJ2-7; TRBD2 matches at 7 bases. The CDR3 runs 14 residues. In germline, CDR1 is ENHRY, CDR2 SYGVKD. With V trimmed by 10 bases and J by 1 base, 10 bases remained unmatched. In DNA, the CDR3 is TGTGCCACGACGGTCGGCGGGGGATCCTACGAGCAGTACTTC. Translating it yields CATTVGGGSYEQYF.

A remark on this clonotype: One end of the junction fails to match germline, which may point to a read error. This rearrangement joins TRBV5-1 to TRBJ1-2; the D is unclear. Germline V gene data show CDR1 as SGHRS and CDR2 as YFSETQ. CDR3 length equals 13 residues. The DNA for the CDR3 is TGCACCAGCAGAGACAAGGGTACGGAGGGCTACACCTTC. Its protein is CTSRDKGTEGYTF.

This clonotype appeared many times. This chain uses TRBV11-2 with TRBJ1-3; D is unresolved. This CDR3 has 14 amino acids. Germline loops: CDR1 SGHAT, CDR2 FQNNGV. V lost 4 bases to trimming and J lost 4 bases, with 11 bases between them. In nucleotides, the CDR3 is TGTGCCAGCAGCTCCGCACTAGGGGGAAACACCATATATTTT. It translates to CASSSALGGNTIYF.

The chain links TRBV14 to TRBJ2-5; D may be TRBD2 (5 bases). V dropped 8 bases and J dropped 5 bases, with 15 bases sitting between them. There are 13 residues in the CDR3. CDR1 and CDR2 from the germline V gene are SGHDN and FVKESK. The CDR3 DNA is TGTGCCAGCGCCACTCACCGCGGGGAGACCCAGTACTTC. Encoded protein: CASATHRGETQYF.

The V call is TRBV15, the J call TRBJ2-5; perhaps TRBD2 as D (7 bases). Per germline, CDR1 LNHNV and CDR2 YYDKDF (reference sequence). The ends were cut back, 0 bases at V and 2 bases at J, with 16 bases in the middle. The CDR3 is 17 amino acids. The CDR3 loop reads CATSRDQGFGGQETQYF. In nucleotides, the CDR3 is TGTGCCACCAGCAGAGATCAGGGGTTCGGGGGGCAAGAGACCCAGTACTTC.

V gene TRBV11-3 combines with J gene TRBJ2-5; D not resolved. Trimming took off 5 bases at V and 4 bases at J, with 5 bases between the two ends. This CDR3 has 11 amino acids. In germline, CDR1 is SGHNT, CDR2 YENEEA. CDR3 sequence: CASSRTETQYF. The CDR3 nucleotides read TGTGCCAGCAGCCGTACAGAGACCCAGTACTTC.

V and J are TRBV9 and TRBJ1-1; TRBD1 matches at 12 bases. CDR1 SGDLS and CDR2 YYNGEE come from the germline V gene. This CDR3 spans 15 amino acids. Germline trimming cut 4 bases from V and 1 base from J; bases unmatched to any gene: 2. The CDR3 spells CASSRGQGANTEAFF. The CDR3 DNA reads TGTGCCAGCAGCCGGGGACAGGGGGCGAACACTGAAGCTTTCTTT.

Details on this clonotype: One end of the junction does not line up with germline, which may come from a read error. The rearrangement uses TRBV7-8 and TRBJ1-2; weak D call: TRBD1 (5 bases). The CDR3 totals 16 residues. Germline V gives CDR1 SGHVS, CDR2 FQNEAQ. CDR3 sequence: CASSLDGAAPLLGPNF. The DNA of the CDR3 is TGTGCCAGCAGCTTAGATGGGGCCGCTCCCCTCCTCGGGCCTAACTTC.

J is TRBJ1-6 and V is TRBV12-3 or TRBV12-4, with 7 bases identical to TRBD1. CDR3 length: 16 residues. The V gene end was trimmed by 5 bases and the J gene end by 9 bases; junction bases not matched to a gene: 13. CDR3 sequence (DNA): TGTGCCAGCAGTGGTGGGGCAGGGGGACGCGGTTCACCCCTCCACTTT. Translated: CASSGGAGGRGSPLHF.

The CDR3 DNA sequence: TGTGCCAGCAGCTTAACACAGACTAGCGGTAGAAATGAGCAGTTCTTC. It translates to CASSLTQTSGRNEQFF. J is TRBJ2-1 and V is TRBV7-3; 9 bases are a match to TRBD2. The length of the CDR3 is 16 residues. In germline, CDR1 is SGHTA, CDR2 FQGTGA. The ends lost 0 bases at V and 7 bases at J; junction bases unmatched: 7.

V gene TRBV20-1 combines with J gene TRBJ2-5, with D perhaps matching TRBD1 or TRBD2 (6 bases each). CDR3 length equals 16 residues. The germline V gene encodes CDR1 DFQATT and CDR2 SNEGSKA (reference sequence). V lost 1 base and J lost 5, with 20 bases in between. The CDR3 here is CSARGGRGGWGETQYF. The CDR3 DNA follows: TGCAGTGCTAGAGGCGGCAGGGGAGGCTGGGGGGAGACCCAGTACTTC.

This chain links TRBV7-9 with TRBJ2-7; D gene uncertain. In germline, CDR1 is SEHNR, CDR2 FQNEAQ (reference sequence). Trimming took off 6 bases at V and 3 bases at J, with 12 bases between the two ends. The CDR3 consists of 13 residues. The CDR3 here is CASSVGRNYEQYF. CDR3 sequence (DNA): TGTGCCAGCAGTGTGGGCAGGAACTACGAGCAGTACTTC.

J is TRBJ1-5 and V is TRBV19, with TRBD1 identical over 11 bases. Trimming removed 5 bases from V and 2 bases from J; junction bases left unmatched: 8. The CDR3 is 17 residues long. The germline V gene has CDR1 LNHDA and CDR2 SQIVND (reference sequence). In DNA form, the CDR3 reads TGTGCCAGTAGTCCGGGGACAGGGGGTGAGGGCAATCAGCCCCAGCATTTT. This sequence encodes CASSPGTGGEGNQPQHF.